This TCR beta chain was captured by sequencing in a study of Ad26.COV2.S vaccination and SARS-CoV-2 variants. This clone appeared a single time. Noted treatment: roughly 18 received Ad26.COV2.S at low or high dose, single or two shots; several received placebo; per-sample allocation not given. Material that was analyzed had been drawn on day 63 after the first vaccine or placebo injection. Method: immunoSEQ multiplex PCR; TCRdb's copy keeps in-frame clones and lacks some. The data show about 400,000 clones, with around 91% seen just once and 1.5% to 2% held by the top ten. CDR1 is MNHEY and CDR2 is SMNVEV in the germline V gene (reference sequence). V shed 0 bases and J shed 3 bases, with 5 bases lying between them. The CDR3 has 13 residues.

This TCR was sampled from a person aged 18 to 59 who received the Ad26.COV2.S COVID-19 vaccine or a placebo. The chain links TRBV27 to TRBJ1-1; D is unresolved. This specimen was peripheral blood, taken in a trial of Ad26.COV2.S vaccine versus placebo. CDR3: CASSLSSYTEAFF. The CDR3 nucleotides are TGTGCCAGCAGTTTATCGAGTTACACTGAAGCTTTCTTT.